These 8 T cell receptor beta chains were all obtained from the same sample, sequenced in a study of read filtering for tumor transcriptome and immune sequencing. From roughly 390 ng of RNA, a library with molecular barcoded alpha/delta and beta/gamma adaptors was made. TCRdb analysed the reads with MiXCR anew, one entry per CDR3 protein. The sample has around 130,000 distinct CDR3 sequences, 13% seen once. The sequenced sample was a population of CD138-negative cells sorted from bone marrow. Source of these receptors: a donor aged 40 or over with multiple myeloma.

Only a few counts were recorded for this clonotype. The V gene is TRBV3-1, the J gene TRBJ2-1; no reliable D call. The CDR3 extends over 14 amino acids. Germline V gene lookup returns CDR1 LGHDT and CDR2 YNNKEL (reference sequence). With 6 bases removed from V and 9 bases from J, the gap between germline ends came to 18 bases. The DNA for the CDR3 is TGTGCCAGCAGAGGGTCCTCGGCCTGGGGTGAGCAGTTCTTC. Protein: CASRGSSAWGEQFF.

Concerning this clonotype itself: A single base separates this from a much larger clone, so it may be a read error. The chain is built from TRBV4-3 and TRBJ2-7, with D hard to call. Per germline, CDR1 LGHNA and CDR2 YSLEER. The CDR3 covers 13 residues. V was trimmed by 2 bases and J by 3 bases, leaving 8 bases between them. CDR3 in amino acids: CASSQRLIYEQYF. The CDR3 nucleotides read TGCGCCAGCAGCCAAAGGCTAATCTACGAGCAGTACTTC.

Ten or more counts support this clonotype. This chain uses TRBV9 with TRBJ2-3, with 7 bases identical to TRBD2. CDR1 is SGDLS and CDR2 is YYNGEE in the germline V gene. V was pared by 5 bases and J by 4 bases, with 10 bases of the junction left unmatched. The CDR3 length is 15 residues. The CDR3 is CASSLSGIDPDTQYF. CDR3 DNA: TGTGCCAGCAGTCTCAGCGGGATAGACCCAGATACGCAGTATTTT. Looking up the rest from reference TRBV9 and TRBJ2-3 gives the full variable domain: DSGVTQTPKHLITATGQRVTLRCSPRSGDLSVYWYQQSLDQGLQFLIQYYNGEERAKGNILERFSAQQFPDLHSELNLSSLELGDSALYFCASSLSGIDPDTQYFGPGTRLTVL.

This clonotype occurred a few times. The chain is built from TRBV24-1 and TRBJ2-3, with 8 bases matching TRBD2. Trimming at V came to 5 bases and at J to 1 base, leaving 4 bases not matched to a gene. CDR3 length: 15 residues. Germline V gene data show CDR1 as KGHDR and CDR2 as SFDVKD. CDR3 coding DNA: TGTGCCACCAGTGCTGCGACTAGCGGCACAGATACGCAGTATTTT. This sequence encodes CATSAATSGTDTQYF.

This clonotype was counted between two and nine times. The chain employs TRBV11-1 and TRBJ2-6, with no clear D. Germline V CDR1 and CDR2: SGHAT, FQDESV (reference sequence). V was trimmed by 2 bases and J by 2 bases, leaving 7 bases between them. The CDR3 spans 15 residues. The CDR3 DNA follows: TGTGCCAGCAGCTTACCGAAGCCTGGGGCCAACGTCCTGACTTTC. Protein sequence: CASSLPKPGANVLTF.

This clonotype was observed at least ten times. The CDR3 sequence: CASSIEGTGTSTDTQYF. CDR3 DNA: TGTGCCAGTAGTATAGAGGGGACAGGGACTAGCACAGATACGCAGTATTTT. The rearrangement uses TRBV19 and TRBJ2-3, with 9 bases aligning to TRBD1. The CDR3 runs to 17 residues. Losses at the gene ends were 0 bases for V and 0 bases for J; bases not matched to a gene: 4. Germline loops: CDR1 LNHDA, CDR2 SQIVND (reference sequence). Full variable domain (missing parts from reference TRBV19 and TRBJ2-3): DGGITQSPKYLFRKEGQNVTLSCEQNLNHDAMYWYRQDPGQGLRLIYYSQIVNDFQKGDIAEGYSVSREKKESFPLTVTSAQKNPTAFYLCASSIEGTGTSTDTQYFGPGTRLTVL.

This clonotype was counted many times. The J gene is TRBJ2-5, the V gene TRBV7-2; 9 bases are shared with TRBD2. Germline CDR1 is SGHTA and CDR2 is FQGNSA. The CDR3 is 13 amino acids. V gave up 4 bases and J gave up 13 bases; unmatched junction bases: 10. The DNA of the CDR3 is TGTGCCAGCAGCTCTCAAGAGACTAGCGGAAGGTACTTC. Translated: CASSSQETSGRYF.

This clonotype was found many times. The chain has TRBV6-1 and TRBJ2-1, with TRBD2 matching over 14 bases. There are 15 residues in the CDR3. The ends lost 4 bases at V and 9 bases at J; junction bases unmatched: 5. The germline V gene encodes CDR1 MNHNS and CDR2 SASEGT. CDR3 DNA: TGTGCCAGCAGTGGGGGACTAGCGGGAGAACTTGAGCAGTTCTTC. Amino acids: CASSGGLAGELEQFF.